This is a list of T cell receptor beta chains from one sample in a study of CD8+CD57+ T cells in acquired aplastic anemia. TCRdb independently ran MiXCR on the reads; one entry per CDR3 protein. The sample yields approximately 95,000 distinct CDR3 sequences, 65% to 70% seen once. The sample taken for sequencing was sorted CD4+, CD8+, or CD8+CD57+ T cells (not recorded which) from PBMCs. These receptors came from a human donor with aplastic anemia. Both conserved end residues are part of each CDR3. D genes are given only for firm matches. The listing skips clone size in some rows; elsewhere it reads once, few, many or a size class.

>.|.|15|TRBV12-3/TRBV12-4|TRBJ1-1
TGCGCCAGCAGTTTGCGTCAGAGCCTGAACACTGAAGCTTTCTTT
CASSLRQSLNTEAFF
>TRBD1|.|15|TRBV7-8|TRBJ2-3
TGTGCCAGCAGCTTATACAGGGGGCCGACAGATACGCAGTATTTT
CASSLYRGPTDTQYF
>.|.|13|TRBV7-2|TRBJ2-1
TGTGCCAGCAGCTCGATCGCGACGAATGAGCAGTTCTTC
CASSSIATNEQFF
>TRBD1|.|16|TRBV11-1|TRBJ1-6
TGTGCCAGCAGCGAGACAGGGACTCGGTATAATTCACCCCTCCACTTT
CASSETGTRYNSPLHF
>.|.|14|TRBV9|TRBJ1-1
TGTGCCAGCAGCGTAGGAAACATCGTCGCTGAAGCTTTCTTT
CASSVGNIVAEAFF
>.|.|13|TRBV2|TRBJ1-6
TGTGCCAGCAGTGAGGGAGATAATTCACCCCTCCACTTT
CASSEGDNSPLHF
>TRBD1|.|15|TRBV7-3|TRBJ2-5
TGTGCCAGCAGCTTTGACAGGGGCGGGCAAGAGACCCAGTACTTC
CASSFDRGGQETQYF
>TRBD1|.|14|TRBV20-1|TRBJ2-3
TGCAGTGCTAAGACAGGGGTGGGCACAGATACGCAGTATTTT
CSAKTGVGTDTQYF
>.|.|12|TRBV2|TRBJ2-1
TGTGCCAGCAGTGAAGGTAGGGGCGAGCAGTTCTTC
CASSEGRGEQFF
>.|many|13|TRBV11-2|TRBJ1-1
TGTGCCAGCAGCCGGACAGTCAACACTGAAGCTTTCTTT
CASSRTVNTEAFF
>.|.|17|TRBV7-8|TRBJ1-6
TGTGCCAGCAGCACCCCTCGCCCCAGCTCCTATAATTCACCCCTCCACTTT
CASSTPRPSSYNSPLHF
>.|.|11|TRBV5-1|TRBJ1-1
TGCGCCAGCACCAGGGCAGGGGAAGCTTTCTTT
CASTRAGEAFF
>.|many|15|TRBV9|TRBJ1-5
TGTGCCAGCAGCGTGGGGGTAGGTAGCAATCAGCCCCAGCATTTT
CASSVGVGSNQPQHF
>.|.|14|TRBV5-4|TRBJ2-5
TGTGCCAGCAGCTCGTCCGGGTCTCAAGAGACCCAGTACTTC
CASSSSGSQETQYF
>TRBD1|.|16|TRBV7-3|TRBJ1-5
TGTGCCAGCAGCTCTAAGGGGACAGGGTCAAATCAGCCCCAGCATTTT
CASSSKGTGSNQPQHF
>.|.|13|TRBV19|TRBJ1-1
TGTGCCGGCCGGGACCGAGGGTCCACTGAAGCTTTCTTT
CAGRDRGSTEAFF
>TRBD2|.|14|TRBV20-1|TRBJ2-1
TGCAGTGCTAGTACGACTAGCGGATACAATGAGCAGTTCTTC
CSASTTSGYNEQFF
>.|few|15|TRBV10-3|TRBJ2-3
TGTGCCATCAGTTCGGCGACCGAAAGCACAGATACGCAGTATTTT
CAISSATESTDTQYF
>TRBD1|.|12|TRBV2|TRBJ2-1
TGTGCCAGCGGGCAGGGGGCGAATGAGCAGTTCTTC
CASGQGANEQFF
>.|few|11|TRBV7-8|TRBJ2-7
TGTGCCAGCAGCTTAGACAGAGAGGAATACTTC
CASSLDREEYF
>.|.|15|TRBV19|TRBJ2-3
TGTGCCAGTAGTATATCAGTTGTCGGCACAGATACGCAGTATTTT
CASSISVVGTDTQYF
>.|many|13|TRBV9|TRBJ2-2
TGTGCCAGCAGCGGACGGAACACCGGGGAGCTGTTTTTT
CASSGRNTGELFF
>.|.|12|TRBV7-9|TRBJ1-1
TGCGCCAGCAGCTTAGAGTGGACTGAAGCTTTCTTT
CASSLEWTEAFF
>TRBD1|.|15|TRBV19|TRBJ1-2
TGTGCCAGTAGTGACCGGGACAGGGCTGCTTATGGGTACACCTTC
CASSDRDRAAYGYTF
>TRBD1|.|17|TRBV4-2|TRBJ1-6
TGTGCCAGCAGCCAAGGGGCAGGGGGCTCGGTTAATTCACCCCTCCACTTT
CASSQGAGGSVNSPLHF
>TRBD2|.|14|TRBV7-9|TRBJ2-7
TGTGCCAGCAGCTATGGGGGGGATTCCTACGAGCAGTACTTC
CASSYGGDSYEQYF
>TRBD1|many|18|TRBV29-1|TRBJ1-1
TGCAGCGTCCGCATCCCGGGACAGGGGCCCAACGTTAACACTGAAGCTTTCTTT
CSVRIPGQGPNVNTEAFF
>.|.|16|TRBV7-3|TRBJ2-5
TGTGCCAGCAGCTTAGCCGGCAGGGGTAATGAGGAGACCCAGTACTTC
CASSLAGRGNEETQYF
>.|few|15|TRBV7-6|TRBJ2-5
TGTGCCAGCAGCTTAGTTGGTGGAGGGGAAGAGACCCAGTACTTC
CASSLVGGGEETQYF
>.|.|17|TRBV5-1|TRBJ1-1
TGCGCCAGCAGCTTGGTCGTAACAGGGTGGGCGCTCGCTGAAGCTTTCTTT
CASSLVVTGWALAEAFF
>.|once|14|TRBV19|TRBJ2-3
TGTGCCAGTAGGGATCCGGGAAGCACAGATACGCAGTATTTT
CASRDPGSTDTQYF
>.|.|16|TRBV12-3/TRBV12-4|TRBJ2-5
TGTGCCAGCAGTTTATGGGTGCGGATCCGACAAGAGACCCAGTACTTC
CASSLWVRIRQETQYF
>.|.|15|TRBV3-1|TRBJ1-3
TGTGCCAGCGGCGGACGGGGTCTGGCTGGAAACACCATATATTTT
CASGGRGLAGNTIYF
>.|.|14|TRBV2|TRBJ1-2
TGTGCCAGCAGTGAAGCGCGGGTGAACTATGGCTACACCTTC
CASSEARVNYGYTF
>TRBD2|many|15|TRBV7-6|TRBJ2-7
TGTGCCAGCAGCTTAGGGGAGGGAATACCCTACGAGCAGTACTTC
CASSLGEGIPYEQYF
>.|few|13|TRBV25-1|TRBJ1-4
TGTGCCAGCAATGGCCGGAGAAATGAAAAACTGTTTTTT
CASNGRRNEKLFF
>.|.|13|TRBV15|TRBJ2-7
TGTGCCACCAGCAGAGAGGCTTCGGTCGAGCAGTACTTC
CATSREASVEQYF
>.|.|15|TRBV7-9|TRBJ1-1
TGTGCCAGCACCCCTCTCGTATGGGAAGGGACTGAAGCTTTCTTT
CASTPLVWEGTEAFF